This T cell receptor beta chain was observed in a study of T cell repertoires in cytomegalovirus infection. About the study: It was the public TCR beta signatures that indicated both CMV infection and matching HLA type. Points from the study as a whole: Within the response measured ex vivo, HLA-C-restricted CMV-specific TCR beta clonotypes were dominant.

TCRdb itself ran the reads through MiXCR, one entry per CDR3 protein. In the table there are approximately 1,000,000 distinct CDR3 sequences, approximately 31% of which are singletons. CDR3 length equals 15 residues. The V end lost 2 bases, the J end lost 0 bases, and 10 bases lay between the germline ends. CDR1 and CDR2 (germline): MNHNS, SASEGT. In regard to this clonotype: Its antigen is not known.

Sequenced here: cultured CD8+ T cells from PBMCs, sampled from culture after CMV antigen stimulation. The chain uses TRBV6-1 and TRBJ1-2; no definite D call. This clonotype was obtained from a human donor in good health (CMV status not recorded). Some clones in this sample may be carry-over from other donors' samples. The CDR3 here is CASSEWGTPNYGYTF. The DNA of the CDR3 is TGTGCCAGCAGTGAATGGGGTACACCTAACTATGGCTACACCTTC.